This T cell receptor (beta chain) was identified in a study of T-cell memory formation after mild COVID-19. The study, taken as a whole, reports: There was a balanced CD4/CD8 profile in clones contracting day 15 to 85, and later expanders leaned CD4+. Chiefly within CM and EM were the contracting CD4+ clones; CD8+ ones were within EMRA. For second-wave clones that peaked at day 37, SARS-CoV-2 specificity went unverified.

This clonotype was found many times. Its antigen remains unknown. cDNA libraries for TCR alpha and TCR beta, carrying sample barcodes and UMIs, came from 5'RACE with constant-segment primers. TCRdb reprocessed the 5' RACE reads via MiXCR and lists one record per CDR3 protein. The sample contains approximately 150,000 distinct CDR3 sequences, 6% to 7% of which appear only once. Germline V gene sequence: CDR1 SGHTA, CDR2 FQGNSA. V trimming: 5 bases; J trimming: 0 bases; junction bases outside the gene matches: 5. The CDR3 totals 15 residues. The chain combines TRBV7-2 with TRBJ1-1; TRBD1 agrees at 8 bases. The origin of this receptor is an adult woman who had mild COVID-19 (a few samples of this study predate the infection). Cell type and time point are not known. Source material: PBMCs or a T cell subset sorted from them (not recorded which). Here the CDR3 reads CASSPGTGVNTEAFF. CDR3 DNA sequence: TGTGCCAGCAGCCCGGGGACAGGAGTGAACACTGAAGCTTTCTTT.